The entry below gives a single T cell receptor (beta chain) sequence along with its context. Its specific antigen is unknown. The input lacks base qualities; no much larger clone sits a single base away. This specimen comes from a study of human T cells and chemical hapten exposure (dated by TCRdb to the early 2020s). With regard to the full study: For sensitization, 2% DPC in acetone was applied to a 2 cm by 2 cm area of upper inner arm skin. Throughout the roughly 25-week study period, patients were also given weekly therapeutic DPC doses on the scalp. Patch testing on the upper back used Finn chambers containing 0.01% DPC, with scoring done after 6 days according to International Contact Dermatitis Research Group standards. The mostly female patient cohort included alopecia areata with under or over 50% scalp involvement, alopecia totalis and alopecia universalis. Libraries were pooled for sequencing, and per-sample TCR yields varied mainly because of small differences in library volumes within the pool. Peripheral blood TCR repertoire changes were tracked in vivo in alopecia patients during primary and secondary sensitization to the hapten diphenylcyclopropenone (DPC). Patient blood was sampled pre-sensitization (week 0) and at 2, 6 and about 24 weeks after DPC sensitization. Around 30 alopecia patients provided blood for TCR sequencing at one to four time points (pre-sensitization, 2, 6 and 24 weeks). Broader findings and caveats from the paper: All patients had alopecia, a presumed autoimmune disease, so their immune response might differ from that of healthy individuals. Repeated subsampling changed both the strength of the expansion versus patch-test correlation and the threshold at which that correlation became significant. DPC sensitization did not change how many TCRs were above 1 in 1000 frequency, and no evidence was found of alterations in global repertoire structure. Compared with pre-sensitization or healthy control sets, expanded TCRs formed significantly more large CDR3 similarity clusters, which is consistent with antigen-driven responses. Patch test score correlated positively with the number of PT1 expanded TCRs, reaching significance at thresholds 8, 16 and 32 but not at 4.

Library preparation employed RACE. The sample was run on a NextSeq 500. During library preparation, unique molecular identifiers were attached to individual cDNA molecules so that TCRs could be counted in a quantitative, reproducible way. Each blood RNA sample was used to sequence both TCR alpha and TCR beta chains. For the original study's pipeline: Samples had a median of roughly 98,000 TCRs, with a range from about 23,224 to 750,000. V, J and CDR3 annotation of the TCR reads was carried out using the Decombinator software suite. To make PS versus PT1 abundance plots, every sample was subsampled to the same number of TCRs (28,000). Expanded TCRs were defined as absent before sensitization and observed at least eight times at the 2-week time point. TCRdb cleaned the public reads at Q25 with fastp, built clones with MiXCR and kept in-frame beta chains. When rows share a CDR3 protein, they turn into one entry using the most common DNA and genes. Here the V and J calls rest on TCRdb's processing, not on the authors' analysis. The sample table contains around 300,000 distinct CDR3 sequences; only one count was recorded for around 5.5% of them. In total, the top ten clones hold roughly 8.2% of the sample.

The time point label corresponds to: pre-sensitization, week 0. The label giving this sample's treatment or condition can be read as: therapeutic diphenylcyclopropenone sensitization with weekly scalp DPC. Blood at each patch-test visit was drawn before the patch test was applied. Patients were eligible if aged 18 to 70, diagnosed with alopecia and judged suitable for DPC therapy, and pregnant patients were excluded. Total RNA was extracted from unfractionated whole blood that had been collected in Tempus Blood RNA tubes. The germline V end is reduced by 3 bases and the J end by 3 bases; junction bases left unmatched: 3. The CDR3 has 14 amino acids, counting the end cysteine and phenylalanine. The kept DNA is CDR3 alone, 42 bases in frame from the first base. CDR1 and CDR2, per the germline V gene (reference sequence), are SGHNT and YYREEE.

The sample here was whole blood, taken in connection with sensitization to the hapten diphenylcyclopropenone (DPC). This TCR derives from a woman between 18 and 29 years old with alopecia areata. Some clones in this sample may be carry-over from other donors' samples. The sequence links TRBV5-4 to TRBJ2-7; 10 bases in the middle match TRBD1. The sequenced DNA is TGTGCCAGCAGCTGGGACAGGGGAGGCTACGAGCAGTACTTC. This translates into CASSWDRGGYEQYF.